This entry features one TCR beta chain sequence. Its antigen is unknown. Sequenced by immunoSEQ multiplex PCR; TCRdb stores in-frame clones only, minus some. The profile shows about 65,000 clones, about 91% of them singletons. These data are taken from a study of cytomegalovirus exposure and HLA in healthy donors. Study overall: It was reported in a later analysis that the 120 or so validation repertoires used the same platform as the 550 to 800 first-cohort repertoires. Findings and caveats of the study: As was reported, the classifier diagnosed cytomegalovirus status with high specificity and sensitivity. TCR sequences were mostly rare, though some public TCRs occurred in many donors. The listing of roughly 160 TCR beta chains classed them as cytomegalovirus-associated.

Between the trimmed V and J ends, which lost 5 bases and 3 bases, there was a span of 5 bases. Germline V gene sequence: CDR1 LNHDA, CDR2 SQIVND (reference sequence). The CDR3 is 13 amino acids. The V call is TRBV19, the J call TRBJ1-6; no definite D call. The clonotype was recovered from a woman aged 18-35 years in good health and CMV-seronegative. Material: PBMCs. The CDR3 sequence: CASSRGYNSPLHF. DNA for the CDR3: TGTGCCAGTAGTCGGGGCTATAATTCACCCCTCCACTTT.